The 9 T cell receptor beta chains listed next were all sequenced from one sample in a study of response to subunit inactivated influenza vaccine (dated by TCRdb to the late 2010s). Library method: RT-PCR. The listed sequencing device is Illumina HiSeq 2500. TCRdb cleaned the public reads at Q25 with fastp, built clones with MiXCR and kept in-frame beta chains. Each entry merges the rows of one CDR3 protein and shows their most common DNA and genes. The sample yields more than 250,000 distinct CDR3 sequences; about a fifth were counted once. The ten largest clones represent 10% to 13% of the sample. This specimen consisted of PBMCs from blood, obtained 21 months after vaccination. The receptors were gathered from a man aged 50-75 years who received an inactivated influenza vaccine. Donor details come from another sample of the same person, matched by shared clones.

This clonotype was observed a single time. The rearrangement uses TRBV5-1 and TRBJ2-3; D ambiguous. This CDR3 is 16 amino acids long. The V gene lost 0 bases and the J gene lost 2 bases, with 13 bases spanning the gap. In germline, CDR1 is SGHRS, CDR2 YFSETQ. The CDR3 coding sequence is TGCGCCAGCAGCTTGGTTGTCAAAGCCTTCACAGATACGCAGTATTTT. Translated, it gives CASSLVVKAFTDTQYF.

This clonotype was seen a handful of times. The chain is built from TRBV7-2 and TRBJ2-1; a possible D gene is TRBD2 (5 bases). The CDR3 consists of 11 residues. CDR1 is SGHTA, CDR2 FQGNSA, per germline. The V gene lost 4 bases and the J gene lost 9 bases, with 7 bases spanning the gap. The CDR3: CASSSGFEQFF. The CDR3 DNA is TGTGCCAGCAGCTCGGGGTTTGAGCAGTTCTTC.

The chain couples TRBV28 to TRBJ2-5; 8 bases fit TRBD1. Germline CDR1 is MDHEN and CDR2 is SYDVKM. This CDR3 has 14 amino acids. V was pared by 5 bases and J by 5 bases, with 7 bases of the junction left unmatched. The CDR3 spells CASSPRTGKETQYF. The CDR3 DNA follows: TGTGCCAGCAGTCCTCGGACAGGGAAGGAGACCCAGTACTTC.

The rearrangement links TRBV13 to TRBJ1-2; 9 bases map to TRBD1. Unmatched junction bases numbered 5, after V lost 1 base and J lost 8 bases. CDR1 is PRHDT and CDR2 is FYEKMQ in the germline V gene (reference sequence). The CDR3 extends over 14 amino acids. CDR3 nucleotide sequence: TGTGCCAGCAGCTTAGAGGGACAGGGCCACGGCTACACCTTC. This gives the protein CASSLEGQGHGYTF.

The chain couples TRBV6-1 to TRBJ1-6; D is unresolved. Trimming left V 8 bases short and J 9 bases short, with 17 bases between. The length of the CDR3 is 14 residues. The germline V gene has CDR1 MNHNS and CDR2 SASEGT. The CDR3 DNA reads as TGTGCCAGCCGGGCATCCCAATCAGGTTCACCCCTCCACTTT. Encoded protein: CASRASQSGSPLHF.

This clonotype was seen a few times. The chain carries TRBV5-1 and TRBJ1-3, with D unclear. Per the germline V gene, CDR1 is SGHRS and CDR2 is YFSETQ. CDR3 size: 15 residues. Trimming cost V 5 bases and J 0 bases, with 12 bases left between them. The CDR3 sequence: CASSPDGSSGNTIYF. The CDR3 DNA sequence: TGCGCCAGCAGTCCGGACGGCTCCTCTGGAAACACCATATATTTT.

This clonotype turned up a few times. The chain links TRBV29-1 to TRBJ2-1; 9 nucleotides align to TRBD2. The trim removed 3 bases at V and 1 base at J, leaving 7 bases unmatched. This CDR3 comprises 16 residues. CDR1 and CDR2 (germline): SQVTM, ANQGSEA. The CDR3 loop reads CSVDLAGGLSYNEQFF. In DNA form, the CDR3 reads TGCAGCGTTGATTTGGCGGGGGGGCTTTCCTACAATGAGCAGTTCTTC.

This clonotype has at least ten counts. The CDR3 coding sequence is TGTGCCAGCAGCTTACCCGGGAGTTCCTACGAGCAGTACTTC. It specifies CASSLPGSSYEQYF. This rearrangement joins TRBV7-9 to TRBJ2-7; a weak D match, TRBD2 (6 bases). Per the germline V gene, CDR1 is SEHNR and CDR2 is FQNEAQ (reference sequence). Trimming pared 2 bases from V and 1 base from J, leaving 9 bases between. The CDR3 is 14 residues long.

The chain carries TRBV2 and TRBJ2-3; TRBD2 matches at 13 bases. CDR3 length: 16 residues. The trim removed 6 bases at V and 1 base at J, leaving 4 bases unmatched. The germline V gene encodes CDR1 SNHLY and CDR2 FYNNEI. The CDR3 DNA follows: TGTGCCAGCAGCGGGACTAGCGGGACACGCACAGATACGCAGTATTTT. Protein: CASSGTSGTRTDTQYF.